The rows below give T cell receptor beta chains drawn from one sample of a study of shared clonotypes between healthy human individuals. The repertoire was sequenced with immunoSEQ multiplex PCR; TCRdb's copy has only in-frame clones and lacks some. The top ten hold about 11% of the sample, which has fewer than 600,000 clones, around 78% seen once. The specimen was PBMCs. Every receptor here comes from a woman aged 40 to 50 in good health. Some clones in this sample may be carry-over from other donors' samples. Both conserved end residues are part of each CDR3. D genes are given only for firm matches. Some rows mark clone size as missing; the rest say once, few, many or name a class of expanded clone.

20 - TRBJ2-1 - TRBV7-3 TGTGCCAGCAGCTTATGGGCCACGGCGCAGAGGGACAAATCCTACAATGAGCAGTTCTTC CASSLWATAQRDKSYNEQFF
15 TRBD2 TRBJ2-5 - TRBV4-2 TGTGCCAGCAGTCGAACTAGCGGGACTCAAGAGACCCAGTACTTC CASSRTSGTQETQYF
15 - TRBJ2-2 - TRBV28 TGTGCCAGCAGTTTAGGCGTACCGGGATACGGGGAGCTGTTTTTT CASSLGVPGYGELFF
14 TRBD1 TRBJ2-1 - TRBV2 TGTGCCAGCAGTGAACCCAGGGGGCTGACAGAGCAGTTCTTC CASSEPRGLTEQFF
18 TRBD1 TRBJ2-6 - TRBV5-4 TGTGCCAGCAGCCCAGACAGGGTGCAATACTCTGGGGCCAACGTCCTGACTTTC CASSPDRVQYSGANVLTF
13 - TRBJ2-7 - TRBV5-1 TGCGCCAGCAGCTTGACGGGGGCGCGGGAGCAGTACTTC CASSLTGAREQYF
14 TRBD1 TRBJ2-2 - TRBV2 TGTGCCAGCATAGTGGACAGGGTCACCGGGGAGCTGTTTTTT CASIVDRVTGELFF
17 - TRBJ1-5 - TRBV5-1 TGCGCCAGCAGCTTGGCCGACAGGCCGGGGGGCAATCAGCCCCAGCATTTT CASSLADRPGGNQPQHF
16 TRBD2 TRBJ2-5 - TRBV11-3 TGTGCCAGCAGCCAAGGACTAGCGGGCCTACAAGAGACCCAGTACTTC CASSQGLAGLQETQYF
16 - TRBJ2-7 - TRBV21-1 TGTGCCAGCAGAGCCGATAGGACCCTGGAACGATCTCCGCAGTACTTC CASRADRTLERSPQYF
17 - TRBJ1-1 - TRBV7-2 TGTGCCAGCGCGACCCTGTGGGGGAGGGGGGGGAACACTGAAGCTTTCTTT CASATLWGRGGNTEAFF
15 TRBD2 TRBJ2-3 - TRBV4-3 TGCGCCAGCAGCCAGACTAGCGGAAGCACAGATACGCAGTATTTT CASSQTSGSTDTQYF
12 TRBD1 TRBJ2-7 - TRBV10-3 TGTGCCACTCGACAGGGTACCTACGAGCAGTACTTC CATRQGTYEQYF
13 TRBD1 TRBJ1-2 many TRBV2 TGTGCCAGCAGCGGGACAGGGGATTATGGCTACACCTTC CASSGTGDYGYTF
13 - TRBJ2-1 - TRBV5-8 TGTGCCACATCGGGACCCCTCTACAATGAGCAGTTCTTC CATSGPLYNEQFF
15 - TRBJ2-2 once TRBV4-3 TGCGCCAGCAGCCGGGAGAGCCTGAACACCGGGGAGCTGTTTTTT CASSRESLNTGELFF
13 - TRBJ1-2 - TRBV7-3 TGTGCCAGCAGCTTAAACCCTAACTATGGCTACACCTTC CASSLNPNYGYTF
16 TRBD1 TRBJ2-2 - TRBV5-1 TGCGCCAGCAGCTTGGAGGGGGCGCCTAACACCGGGGAGCTGTTTTTT CASSLEGAPNTGELFF
17 - TRBJ2-1 medium-sized TRBV27 TGTGCCAGCAGTTTACTGGGATTCTACGGCTCCTACAATGAGCAGTTCTTC CASSLLGFYGSYNEQFF
14 TRBD1 TRBJ2-7 - TRBV11-3 TGTGCCAGCAGCCCCCGGACAGGGCAGGACGAGCAGTACTTC CASSPRTGQDEQYF